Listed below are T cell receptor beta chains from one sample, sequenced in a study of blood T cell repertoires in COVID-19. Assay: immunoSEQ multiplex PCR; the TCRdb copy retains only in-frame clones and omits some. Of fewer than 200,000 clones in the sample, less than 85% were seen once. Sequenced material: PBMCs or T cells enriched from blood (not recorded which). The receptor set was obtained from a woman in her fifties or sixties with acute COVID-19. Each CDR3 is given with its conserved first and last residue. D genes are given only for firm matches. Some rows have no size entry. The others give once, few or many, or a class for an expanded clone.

CDR3aa: CASSLQGSQPQHF
CDR3nt: TGTGCCAGCAGCTTACAGGGTAGTCAGCCCCAGCATTTT
len: 13
d_gene: NA
abundance: NA
j_gene: TRBJ1-5
v_gene: TRBV7-9

CDR3aa: CASSIAATNEKLFF
CDR3nt: TGTGCCAGTAGTATAGCAGCAACTAATGAAAAACTGTTTTTT
len: 14
d_gene: NA
abundance: NA
j_gene: TRBJ1-4
v_gene: TRBV19

CDR3aa: CASRCGSFKQGISSYNSPLHF
CDR3nt: TGTGCAAGTCGCTGCGGTTCTTTTAAACAGGGAATTAGCTCCTATAATTCACCCCTCCACTTT
len: 21
d_gene: NA
abundance: NA
j_gene: TRBJ1-6
v_gene: TRBV12-2

CDR3aa: CASSPIGGPNYGYTF
CDR3nt: TGTGCCAGCAGCCCCATCGGGGGGCCGAACTATGGCTACACCTTC
len: 15
d_gene: NA
abundance: once
j_gene: TRBJ1-2
v_gene: TRBV5-5

CDR3aa: CATSEGADFGEKLFF
CDR3nt: TGTGCCACCAGTGAAGGGGCTGACTTCGGGGAAAAACTGTTTTTT
len: 15
d_gene: NA
abundance: NA
j_gene: TRBJ1-4
v_gene: TRBV24-1

CDR3aa: CASRRLAGDTGELFF
CDR3nt: TGTGCCAGCAGGAGACTAGCGGGGGACACCGGGGAGCTGTTTTTT
len: 15
d_gene: TRBD2
abundance: NA
j_gene: TRBJ2-2
v_gene: TRBV6-5

CDR3aa: CASSRPGTGPRGTSTDTQYF
CDR3nt: TGTGCCAGCAGCCGCCCCGGGACAGGGCCGAGGGGTACTAGCACAGATACGCAGTATTTT
len: 20
d_gene: TRBD1
abundance: NA
j_gene: TRBJ2-3
v_gene: TRBV4-2

CDR3aa: CAWSPRLAGINEQFF
CDR3nt: TGTGCCTGGAGTCCCCGACTAGCGGGTATTAATGAGCAGTTCTTC
len: 15
d_gene: TRBD2
abundance: few
j_gene: TRBJ2-1
v_gene: TRBV30

CDR3aa: CASSVGVGGILNEQFF
CDR3nt: TGTGCCAGCAGCGTAGGCGTGGGCGGGATACTCAATGAGCAGTTCTTC
len: 16
d_gene: NA
abundance: few
j_gene: TRBJ2-1
v_gene: TRBV9

CDR3aa: CASRDRGPNYGYTF
CDR3nt: TGTGCCAGCAGAGACAGGGGGCCGAACTATGGCTACACCTTC
len: 14
d_gene: TRBD1
abundance: NA
j_gene: TRBJ1-2
v_gene: TRBV9

CDR3aa: CASSANRGLSKGANVLTF
CDR3nt: TGTGCCAGCAGCGCTAACAGGGGGCTCTCTAAAGGGGCCAACGTCCTGACTTTC
len: 18
d_gene: TRBD1
abundance: NA
j_gene: TRBJ2-6
v_gene: TRBV5-4

CDR3aa: CASSGDWNTGELFF
CDR3nt: TGCGCCAGCAGCGGAGATTGGAACACCGGGGAGCTGTTTTTT
len: 14
d_gene: NA
abundance: NA
j_gene: TRBJ2-2
v_gene: TRBV5-1

CDR3aa: CASSIGDPREKLFF
CDR3nt: TGTGCCAGTAGTATCGGGGATCCTCGGGAAAAACTGTTTTTT
len: 14
d_gene: NA
abundance: few
j_gene: TRBJ1-4
v_gene: TRBV19

CDR3aa: CASSQGQNQPQHF
CDR3nt: TGCGCCAGCAGCCAGGGACAGAATCAGCCCCAGCATTTT
len: 13
d_gene: TRBD1
abundance: once
j_gene: TRBJ1-5
v_gene: TRBV5-1

CDR3aa: CASSTTQGANEKLFF
CDR3nt: TGTGCCAGCAGTACAACACAGGGGGCTAATGAAAAACTGTTTTTT
len: 15
d_gene: TRBD1
abundance: NA
j_gene: TRBJ1-4
v_gene: TRBV27

CDR3aa: CASSQQYRGPNYGYTF
CDR3nt: TGCGCCAGCAGCCAACAATACAGGGGTCCCAACTATGGCTACACCTTC
len: 16
d_gene: TRBD1
abundance: NA
j_gene: TRBJ1-2
v_gene: TRBV4-3

CDR3aa: CASSLNPGGTSYNEQFF
CDR3nt: TGTGCCAGCAGCCTAAACCCGGGGGGAACCTCCTACAATGAGCAGTTCTTC
len: 17
d_gene: TRBD2
abundance: NA
j_gene: TRBJ2-1
v_gene: TRBV7-7

CDR3aa: CASSLGHQRRGYTF
CDR3nt: TGTGCCAGCAGCCTGGGACACCAAAGACGCGGCTACACCTTC
len: 14
d_gene: NA
abundance: NA
j_gene: TRBJ1-2
v_gene: TRBV6-5

CDR3aa: CASSQGLNYGYTF
CDR3nt: TGTGCCAGCAGCCAGGGACTCAACTATGGCTACACCTTC
len: 13
d_gene: NA
abundance: NA
j_gene: TRBJ1-2
v_gene: TRBV6-5

CDR3aa: CASSLGGLVSYEQYF
CDR3nt: TGTGCCAGCAGCTTAGGCGGGTTAGTCTCCTACGAGCAGTACTTC
len: 15
d_gene: NA
abundance: NA
j_gene: TRBJ2-7
v_gene: TRBV7-9

CDR3aa: CASSDDNSYNSPLHF
CDR3nt: TGTGCCAGCAGCGATGACAACTCCTATAATTCACCCCTCCACTTT
len: 15
d_gene: NA
abundance: NA
j_gene: TRBJ1-6
v_gene: TRBV7-2

CDR3aa: CASGFFQGMNTEAFF
CDR3nt: TGTGCTAGTGGTTTTTTTCAGGGGATGAACACTGAAGCTTTCTTT
len: 15
d_gene: NA
abundance: NA
j_gene: TRBJ1-1
v_gene: TRBV12-5

CDR3aa: CASSPRPEAKNIQYF
CDR3nt: TGTGCCAGCAGTCCCCGCCCAGAAGCCAAAAACATTCAGTACTTC
len: 15
d_gene: NA
abundance: NA
j_gene: TRBJ2-4
v_gene: TRBV27

CDR3aa: CASSERSGGREQFF
CDR3nt: TGCGCCAGCAGTGAGAGGAGCGGGGGGAGAGAGCAGTTCTTC
len: 14
d_gene: TRBD2
abundance: NA
j_gene: TRBJ2-1
v_gene: TRBV10-1

CDR3aa: CASSFDSINSPLHF
CDR3nt: TGCGCCAGCAGCTTTGACAGTATCAATTCACCCCTCCACTTT
len: 14
d_gene: NA
abundance: NA
j_gene: TRBJ1-6
v_gene: TRBV5-1

CDR3aa: CASSSSSYRDRVNGYTF
CDR3nt: TGCGCCAGCAGCTCATCAAGCTACCGGGACAGAGTCAATGGCTACACCTTC
len: 17
d_gene: TRBD1
abundance: NA
j_gene: TRBJ1-2
v_gene: TRBV5-1

CDR3aa: CSVTGPTLLMDTIYF
CDR3nt: TGCAGCGTTACAGGGCCTACCTTACTTATGGACACCATATATTTT
len: 15
d_gene: NA
abundance: NA
j_gene: TRBJ1-3
v_gene: TRBV29-1

CDR3aa: CASTTGGGQETQYF
CDR3nt: TGTGCCAGCACTACGGGAGGCGGGCAAGAGACCCAGTACTTC
len: 14
d_gene: TRBD2
abundance: NA
j_gene: TRBJ2-5
v_gene: TRBV4-2

CDR3aa: CASSLHRGTDTQYF
CDR3nt: TGTGCCAGCAGCTTGCACAGGGGTACAGATACGCAGTATTTT
len: 14
d_gene: TRBD1
abundance: NA
j_gene: TRBJ2-3
v_gene: TRBV5-8

CDR3aa: CASSEDRGGKLFF
CDR3nt: TGTGCCAGCTCAGAAGACAGGGGGGGCAAACTGTTTTTT
len: 13
d_gene: TRBD1
abundance: NA
j_gene: TRBJ1-4
v_gene: TRBV18

CDR3aa: CASSLATGRLYTF
CDR3nt: TGTGCCAGCAGCTTGGCGACAGGCAGGCTCTACACCTTC
len: 13
d_gene: NA
abundance: NA
j_gene: TRBJ1-2
v_gene: TRBV5-4

CDR3aa: CASSWGLGNQPQHF
CDR3nt: TGTGCCAGCAGCTGGGGCCTGGGTAATCAGCCCCAGCATTTT
len: 14
d_gene: NA
abundance: NA
j_gene: TRBJ1-5
v_gene: TRBV7-9

CDR3aa: CASSLAYLMGNGYTF
CDR3nt: TGTGCCAGCAGCTTAGCCTACCTGATGGGCAATGGCTACACCTTC
len: 15
d_gene: NA
abundance: NA
j_gene: TRBJ1-2
v_gene: TRBV7-2

CDR3aa: CASSDTGGSPLHF
CDR3nt: TGTGCCAGCAGTGACACAGGGGGTTCACCCCTCCACTTT
len: 13
d_gene: TRBD1
abundance: NA
j_gene: TRBJ1-6
v_gene: TRBV6-4

CDR3aa: CASSLAGLAGGGNEQFF
CDR3nt: TGTGCCAGCAGCTTAGCGGGTCTAGCGGGAGGGGGAAATGAGCAGTTCTTC
len: 17
d_gene: TRBD2
abundance: NA
j_gene: TRBJ2-1
v_gene: TRBV7-2

CDR3aa: CATRGQGSDGYTF
CDR3nt: TGTGCCACCAGGGGACAGGGGTCGGATGGCTACACCTTC
len: 13
d_gene: TRBD1
abundance: NA
j_gene: TRBJ1-2
v_gene: TRBV24-1

CDR3aa: CASSVTSGGRSEQFF
CDR3nt: TGTGCCAGCAGCGTGACTAGCGGGGGCCGGAGTGAGCAGTTCTTC
len: 15
d_gene: TRBD2
abundance: NA
j_gene: TRBJ2-1
v_gene: TRBV9

CDR3aa: CASSLVVGGAASYNEQFF
CDR3nt: TGTGCCAGCAGCTTAGTGGTCGGGGGGGCCGCCTCCTACAATGAGCAGTTCTTC
len: 18
d_gene: TRBD2
abundance: NA
j_gene: TRBJ2-1
v_gene: TRBV7-2

CDR3aa: CASSSSIVTGELFF
CDR3nt: TGTGCCAGCAGCTCTTCGATAGTCACCGGGGAGCTGTTTTTT
len: 14
d_gene: NA
abundance: NA
j_gene: TRBJ2-2
v_gene: TRBV6-2/TRBV6-3

CDR3aa: CASTNQGTSGKEQFF
CDR3nt: TGTGCCAGCACCAACCAGGGGACTAGCGGGAAGGAGCAGTTCTTC
len: 15
d_gene: TRBD2
abundance: once
j_gene: TRBJ2-1
v_gene: TRBV7-9

CDR3aa: CASSLYSRLTYNSPLHF
CDR3nt: TGTGCCAGCAGCTTATATAGCCGCCTCACCTATAATTCACCCCTCCACTTT
len: 17
d_gene: NA
abundance: NA
j_gene: TRBJ1-6
v_gene: TRBV11-2

CDR3aa: CASRGQGLTSEYF
CDR3nt: TGTGCCAGTAGAGGACAGGGCCTAACCTCGGAATATTTT
len: 13
d_gene: TRBD1
abundance: NA
j_gene: TRBJ1-1
v_gene: TRBV19

CDR3aa: CASSVGPDIGSPLHF
CDR3nt: TGTGCCAGCAGCGTAGGCCCGGACATAGGATCACCCCTCCACTTT
len: 15
d_gene: NA
abundance: few
j_gene: TRBJ1-6
v_gene: TRBV9

CDR3aa: CASSPLYSGNTIYF
CDR3nt: TGTGCCAGCAGTCCACTATACTCTGGAAACACCATATATTTT
len: 14
d_gene: NA
abundance: NA
j_gene: TRBJ1-3
v_gene: TRBV27

CDR3aa: CSVGGGETNSPLHF
CDR3nt: TGCAGCGTTGGGGGAGGGGAGACTAATTCACCCCTCCACTTT
len: 14
d_gene: NA
abundance: few
j_gene: TRBJ1-6
v_gene: TRBV29-1

CDR3aa: CASSRSGAGELFF
CDR3nt: TGTGCCAGCAGTCGCAGCGGGGCCGGGGAGCTGTTTTTT
len: 13
d_gene: TRBD2
abundance: NA
j_gene: TRBJ2-2
v_gene: TRBV28

CDR3aa: CASSSGTGTTEAFF
CDR3nt: TGTGCCAGCAGCTCCGGAACTGGGACTACTGAAGCTTTCTTT
len: 14
d_gene: NA
abundance: few
j_gene: TRBJ1-1
v_gene: TRBV7-9